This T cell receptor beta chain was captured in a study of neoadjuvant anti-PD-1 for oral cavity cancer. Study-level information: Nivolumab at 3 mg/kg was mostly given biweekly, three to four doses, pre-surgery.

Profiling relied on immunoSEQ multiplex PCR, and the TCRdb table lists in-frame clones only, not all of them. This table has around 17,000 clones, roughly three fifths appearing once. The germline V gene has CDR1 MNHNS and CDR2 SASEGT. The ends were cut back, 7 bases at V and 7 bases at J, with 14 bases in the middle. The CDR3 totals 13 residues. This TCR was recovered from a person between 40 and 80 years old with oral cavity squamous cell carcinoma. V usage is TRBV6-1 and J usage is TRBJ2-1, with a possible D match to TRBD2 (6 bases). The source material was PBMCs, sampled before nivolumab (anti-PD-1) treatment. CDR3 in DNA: TGTGCCAGCAAAGGTGGGGGGTGGAATGAGCAGTTCTTC. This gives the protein CASKGGGWNEQFF.